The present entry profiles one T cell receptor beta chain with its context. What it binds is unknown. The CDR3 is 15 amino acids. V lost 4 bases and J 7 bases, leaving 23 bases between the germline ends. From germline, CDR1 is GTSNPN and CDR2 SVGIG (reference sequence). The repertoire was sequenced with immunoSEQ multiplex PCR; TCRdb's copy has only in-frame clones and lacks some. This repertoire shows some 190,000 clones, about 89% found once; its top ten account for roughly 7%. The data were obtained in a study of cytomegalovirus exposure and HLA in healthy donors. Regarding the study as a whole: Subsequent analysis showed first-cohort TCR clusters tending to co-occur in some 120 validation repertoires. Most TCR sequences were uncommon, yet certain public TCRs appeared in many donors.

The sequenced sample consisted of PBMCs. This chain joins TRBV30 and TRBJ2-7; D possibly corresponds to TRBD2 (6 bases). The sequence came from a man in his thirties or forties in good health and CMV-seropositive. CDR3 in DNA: TGTGCCTGGACCCTAGCCGGGACTGAAGTATGGGAGCAGTACTTC. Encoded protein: CAWTLAGTEVWEQYF.